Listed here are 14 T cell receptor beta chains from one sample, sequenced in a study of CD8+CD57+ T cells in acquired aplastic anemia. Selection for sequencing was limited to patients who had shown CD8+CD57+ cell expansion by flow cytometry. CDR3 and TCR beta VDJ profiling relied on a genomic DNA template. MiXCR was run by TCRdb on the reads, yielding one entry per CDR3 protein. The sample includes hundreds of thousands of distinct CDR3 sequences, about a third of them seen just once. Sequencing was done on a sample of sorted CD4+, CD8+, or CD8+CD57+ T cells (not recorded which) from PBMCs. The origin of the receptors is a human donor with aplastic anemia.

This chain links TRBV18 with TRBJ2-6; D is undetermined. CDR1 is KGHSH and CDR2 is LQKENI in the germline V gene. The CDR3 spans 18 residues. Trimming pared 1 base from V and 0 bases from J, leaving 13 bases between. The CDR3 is CASSPLSESYSGANVLTF. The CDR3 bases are TGTGCCAGCTCACCACTGTCAGAGTCATACTCTGGGGCCAACGTCCTGACTTTC.

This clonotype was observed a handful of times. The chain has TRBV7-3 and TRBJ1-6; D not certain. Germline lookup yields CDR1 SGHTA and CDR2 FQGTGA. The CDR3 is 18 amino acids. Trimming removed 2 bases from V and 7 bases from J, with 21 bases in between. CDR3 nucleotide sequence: TGTGCCAGCAGCTTACTTGGTCGGGCGTTGAGCGGGAATTCACCCCTCCACTTT. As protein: CASSLLGRALSGNSPLHF.

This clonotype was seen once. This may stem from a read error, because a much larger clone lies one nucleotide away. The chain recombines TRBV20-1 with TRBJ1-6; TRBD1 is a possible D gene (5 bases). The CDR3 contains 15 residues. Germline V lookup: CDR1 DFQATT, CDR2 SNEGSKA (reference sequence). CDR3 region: CSAREDSPYTSPLHF. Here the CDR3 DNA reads TGCAGTGCTAGAGAAGACAGCCCCTATACTTCACCCCTCCACTTT.

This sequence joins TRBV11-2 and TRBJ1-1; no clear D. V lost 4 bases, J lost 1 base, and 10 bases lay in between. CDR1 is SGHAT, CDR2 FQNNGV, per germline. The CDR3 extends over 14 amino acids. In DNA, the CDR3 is TGTGCCAGCAGCTCGGGGAGGTCGAACACTGAAGCTTTCTTT. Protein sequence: CASSSGRSNTEAFF.

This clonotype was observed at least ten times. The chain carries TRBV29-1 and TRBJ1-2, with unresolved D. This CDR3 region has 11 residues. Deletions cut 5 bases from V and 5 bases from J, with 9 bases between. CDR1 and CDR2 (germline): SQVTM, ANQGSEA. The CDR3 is CSVTQEYGYTF. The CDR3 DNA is TGCAGCGTTACGCAGGAGTATGGCTACACCTTC. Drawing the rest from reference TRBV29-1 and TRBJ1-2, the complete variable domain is SAVISQKPSRDICQRGTSLTIQCQVDSQVTMMFWYRQQPGQSLTLIATANQGSEATYESGFVIDKFPISRPNLTFSTLTVSNMSPEDSSIYLCSVTQEYGYTFGSGTRLTVV.

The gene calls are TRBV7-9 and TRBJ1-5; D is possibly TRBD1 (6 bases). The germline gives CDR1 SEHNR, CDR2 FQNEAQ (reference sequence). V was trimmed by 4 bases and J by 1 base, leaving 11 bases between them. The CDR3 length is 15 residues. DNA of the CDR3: TGTGCCAGCAGCTCTGGACAGACGAGCAATCAGCCCCAGCATTTT. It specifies CASSSGQTSNQPQHF.

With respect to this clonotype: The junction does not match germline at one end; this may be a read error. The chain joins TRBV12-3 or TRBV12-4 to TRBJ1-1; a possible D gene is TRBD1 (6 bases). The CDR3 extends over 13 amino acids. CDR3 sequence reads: CANSGQSGTEAFF. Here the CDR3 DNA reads TGTGCCAACAGCGGACAGAGCGGCACTGAAGCCTTCTTT.

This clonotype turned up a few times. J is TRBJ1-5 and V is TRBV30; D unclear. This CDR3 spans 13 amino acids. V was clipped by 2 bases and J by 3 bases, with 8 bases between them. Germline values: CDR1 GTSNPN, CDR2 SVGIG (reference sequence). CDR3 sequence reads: CAWSSSNNQPQHF. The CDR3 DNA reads TGTGCCTGGAGTTCCAGTAACAATCAGCCCCAGCATTTT.

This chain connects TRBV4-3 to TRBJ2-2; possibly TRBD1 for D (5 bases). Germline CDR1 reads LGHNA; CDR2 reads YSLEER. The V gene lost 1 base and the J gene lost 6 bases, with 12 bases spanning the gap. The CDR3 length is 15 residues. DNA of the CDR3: TGCGCCAGCAGCCAAGTCCTGTCAGGGTCCGGGGAGCTGTTTTTT. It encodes CASSQVLSGSGELFF.

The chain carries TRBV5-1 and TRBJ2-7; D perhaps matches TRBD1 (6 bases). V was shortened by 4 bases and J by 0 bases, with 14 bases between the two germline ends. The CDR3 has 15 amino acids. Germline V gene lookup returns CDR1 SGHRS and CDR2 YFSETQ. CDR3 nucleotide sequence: TGCGCCAGCAGCGTCGGGGACATCAGCTCCTACGAGCAGTACTTC. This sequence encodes CASSVGDISSYEQYF. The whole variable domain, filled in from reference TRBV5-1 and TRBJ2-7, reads KAGVTQTPRYLIKTRGQQVTLSCSPISGHRSVSWYQQTPGQGLQFLFEYFSETQRNKGNFPGRFSGRQFSNSRSEMNVSTLELGDSALYLCASSVGDISSYEQYFGPGTRLTVT.

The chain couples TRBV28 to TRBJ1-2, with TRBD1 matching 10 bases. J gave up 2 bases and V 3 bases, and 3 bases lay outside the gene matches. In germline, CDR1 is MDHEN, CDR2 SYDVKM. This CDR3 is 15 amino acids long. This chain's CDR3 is CASSFSGQGNYGYTF. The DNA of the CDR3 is TGTGCCAGCAGTTTTTCGGGACAGGGGAACTATGGCTACACCTTC.

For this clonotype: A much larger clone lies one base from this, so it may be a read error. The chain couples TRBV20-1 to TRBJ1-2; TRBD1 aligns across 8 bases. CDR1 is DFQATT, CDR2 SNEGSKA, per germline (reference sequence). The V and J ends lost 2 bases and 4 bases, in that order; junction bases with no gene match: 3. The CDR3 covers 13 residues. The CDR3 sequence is CSARTGGLYGYTF. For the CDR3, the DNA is TGCAGTGCTAGAACAGGGGGTCTCTATGGCTACACCTTC.

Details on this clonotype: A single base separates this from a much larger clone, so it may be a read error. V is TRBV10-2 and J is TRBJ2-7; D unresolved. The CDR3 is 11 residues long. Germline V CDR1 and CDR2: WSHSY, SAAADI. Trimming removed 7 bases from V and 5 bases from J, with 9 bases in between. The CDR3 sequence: CASKLGNEQYF. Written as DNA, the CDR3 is TGCGCCAGCAAACTGGGTAACGAGCAGTACTTC.

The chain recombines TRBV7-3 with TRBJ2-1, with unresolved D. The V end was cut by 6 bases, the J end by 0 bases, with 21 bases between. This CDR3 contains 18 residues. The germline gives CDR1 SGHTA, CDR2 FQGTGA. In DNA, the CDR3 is TGTGCCAGCAGTTTATGGGCAGAGGCCTTCAGCTCCTACAATGAGCAGTTCTTC. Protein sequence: CASSLWAEAFSSYNEQFF.